Following are 25 T cell receptor beta chains from one sample sequenced in a study of T cell responses to AZD1222 COVID-19 vaccine. Sequencing was performed with immunoSEQ multiplex PCR; in TCRdb, only in-frame clones are kept and a portion is missing. The sample contains some 150,000 clones, less than 90% of which appear only once. Material: peripheral blood, obtained on day 0 of AZD1222 vaccination. The source of these receptors is an adult in good health.

The chain links TRBV29-1 to TRBJ2-5, with unresolved D. Trimming cost V 6 bases and J 1 base, with 3 bases left between them. Germline V gives CDR1 SQVTM, CDR2 ANQGSEA. This CDR3 contains 10 residues. The CDR3 DNA follows: TGCAGCGTGAGCCAAGAGACCCAGTACTTC. Its translation: CSVSQETQYF.

The chain carries TRBV5-5 and TRBJ2-1, with TRBD2 identical over 7 bases. V lost 4 bases to trimming and J lost 2 bases; unmatched junction nucleotides: 6. This CDR3 is built from 15 residues. Germline CDR1 SGHKS, CDR2 YYEKEE (reference sequence). This CDR3 reads CASSLTSLTYNEQFF. As DNA, the CDR3 is TGTGCCAGCAGCCTGACTAGCCTTACCTACAATGAGCAGTTCTTC.

The chain is built from TRBV28 and TRBJ1-5; D might be TRBD1 (5 bases). Trimming cost V 2 bases and J 3 bases, with 14 bases left between them. The CDR3 spans 16 residues. Germline V gene lookup returns CDR1 MDHEN and CDR2 SYDVKM. The CDR3, as DNA: TGTGCCAGCAGTTTAGGGACGGGAGTTATCAATCAGCCCCAGCATTTT. This sequence encodes CASSLGTGVINQPQHF.

The chain links TRBV6-5 to TRBJ1-1; D gene unclear. Germline V gene data show CDR1 as MNHEY and CDR2 as SVGAGI. V was cut by 0 bases and J by 1 base, with 9 bases left in between. This CDR3 comprises 15 residues. The CDR3 DNA sequence: TGTGCCAGCAGTTACTCGAATGAGTGGAACACTGAAGCTTTCTTT. Translation: CASSYSNEWNTEAFF.

V gene TRBV5-1 combines with J gene TRBJ1-2, with 8 bases identical to TRBD1. V lost 0 bases to trimming and J lost 5 bases; unmatched junction nucleotides: 15. Per germline, CDR1 SGHRS and CDR2 YFSETQ. This CDR3 has 18 amino acids. In DNA, the CDR3 is TGCGCCAGCAGCTTGGGGGGACAGGAAATCTCCCCCTCGTATGGCTACACCTTC. Its translation: CASSLGGQEISPSYGYTF.

The rearrangement links TRBV5-6 to TRBJ1-3, with D hard to call. This CDR3 spans 14 amino acids. The V gene lost 2 bases and the J gene lost 6 bases, with 12 bases spanning the gap. CDR1 SGHDT and CDR2 YYEEEE come from the germline V gene. DNA of the CDR3: TGTGCCAGCAGCTTTCGGGGAGGGTTAAACACCATATATTTT. Translating it yields CASSFRGGLNTIYF.

This chain links TRBV28 with TRBJ1-5; 7 nucleotides line up with TRBD1. The trim removed 6 bases at V and 2 bases at J, leaving 4 bases unmatched. Germline V gene lookup returns CDR1 MDHEN and CDR2 SYDVKM. This CDR3 region has 14 residues. The DNA for the CDR3 is TGTGCCAGCAGCCCCGGACAGGGCAATCAGCCCCAGCATTTT. It is translated as CASSPGQGNQPQHF.

This chain connects TRBV18 to TRBJ2-3, with 8 bases fitting TRBD2. With 2 bases clipped from V and 2 bases from J, the junction kept 9 bases outside the gene matches. The CDR3 is 17 amino acids. Germline CDR1 and CDR2: KGHSH and LQKENI. The CDR3 spells CASSPFRTSQLTDTQYF. Here the CDR3 DNA reads TGTGCCAGCTCACCATTTCGGACTAGCCAACTCACAGATACGCAGTATTTT.

The rearrangement uses TRBV18 and TRBJ1-6; TRBD1 aligns across 9 bases. The germline V gene encodes CDR1 KGHSH and CDR2 LQKENI. The CDR3 runs to 16 residues. The junction had 10 bases not matched to a gene; V was cut back by 3 bases and J by 10 bases. This chain's CDR3 is CASSPATTGGGSPLHF. CDR3 nucleotides: TGTGCCAGCTCACCGGCTACGACAGGGGGAGGATCACCCCTCCACTTT.

The CDR3 region has the DNA TGTGCCAGCAGCCCAGGCGGGGGCGCCTACGAGCAGTACTTC. Its translation: CASSPGGGAYEQYF. The chain is built from TRBV3-1 (or the pseudogene TRBV3-2) and TRBJ2-7, with D tentatively TRBD2 (7 bases). This CDR3 has 14 amino acids. The germline gives CDR1 LGHDT, CDR2 YNNKEL (reference sequence). Trimming stripped 4 bases from V and 2 bases from J, with 12 bases between.

The chain uses TRBV24-1 and TRBJ1-2; D might be TRBD1 (5 bases). Germline CDR1 KGHDR, CDR2 SFDVKD. The CDR3 is made up of 14 amino acids. V was clipped by 5 bases and J by 4 bases, with 13 bases between them. In DNA form, the CDR3 reads TGTGCCACCAGTGCCCAAGACAGAGTCTATGGCTACACCTTC. This sequence encodes CATSAQDRVYGYTF.

This clone came up once. The chain is built from TRBV24-1 and TRBJ1-1; D perhaps matches TRBD1 (5 bases). The CDR3 has 13 amino acids. Between the trimmed V and J ends, which lost 9 bases and 1 base, there was a span of 11 bases. CDR1 KGHDR and CDR2 SFDVKD come from the germline V gene. The CDR3 DNA follows: TGTGCCACCTCCTCAGGGCCGAACACTGAAGCTTTCTTT. Protein: CATSSGPNTEAFF.

The chain combines TRBV7-7 with TRBJ2-3, with TRBD1 matching over 10 bases. Per germline, CDR1 SSHAT and CDR2 FNYEAQ (reference sequence). V lost 5 bases, J lost 1 base, and 6 bases stayed unmatched. This CDR3 is 16 amino acids long. CDR3 sequence reads: CASSPGTGVGTDTQYF. Here the CDR3 DNA reads TGTGCCAGCAGCCCCGGGACAGGGGTGGGCACAGATACGCAGTATTTT.

The genes are TRBV3-1 (or the pseudogene TRBV3-2) and TRBJ1-6, with TRBD1 as a possible D gene (6 bases). Trimming removed 0 bases at V and 9 bases at J, with 18 bases between. Looked up from germline, CDR1 is LGHDT and CDR2 is YNNKEL (reference sequence). The CDR3 runs to 17 residues. CDR3: CASSQEPGAGVVSPLHF. The CDR3 bases are TGTGCCAGCAGCCAAGAGCCTGGCGCAGGGGTCGTTTCACCCCTCCACTTT.

The chain links TRBV3-1 (or the pseudogene TRBV3-2) to TRBJ2-7, with TRBD1 matching 7 bases. The V gene end was trimmed by 6 bases and the J gene end by 7 bases; junction bases not matched to a gene: 9. Germline assignment: CDR1 LGHDT and CDR2 YNNKEL (reference sequence). The CDR3 length is 13 residues. The CDR3 sequence: CASSSDRVWEQYF. CDR3 bases: TGTGCCAGCAGTTCCGACAGGGTCTGGGAGCAGTACTTC.

V usage is TRBV2 and J usage is TRBJ2-3, with no clear D. V gave up 9 bases and J gave up 0 bases, with 16 bases separating them. This CDR3 region has 15 residues. Per the germline V gene, CDR1 is SNHLY and CDR2 is FYNNEI. CDR3 protein: CARSFSSFSTDTQYF. The DNA for the CDR3 is TGTGCCAGATCTTTCAGTAGTTTTAGCACAGATACGCAGTATTTT.

This clone was recorded only once. This rearrangement joins TRBV30 to TRBJ1-2; D call uncertain. The ends were cut back, 3 bases at V and 0 bases at J, with 5 bases in the middle. There are 12 residues in the CDR3. CDR1 GTSNPN and CDR2 SVGIG come from the germline V gene (reference sequence). The CDR3 sequence: CAWSRTNYGYTF. CDR3 in DNA: TGTGCCTGGAGCCGTACTAACTATGGCTACACCTTC.

J is TRBJ2-3 and V is TRBV18; D remains ambiguous. There are 15 residues in the CDR3. Trimming removed 2 bases from V and 0 bases from J, with 9 bases in between. The germline CDR1 and CDR2 sequences are KGHSH and LQKENI. CDR3: CASSPIGYSTDTQYF. CDR3 nucleotides: TGTGCCAGCTCACCAATAGGTTACAGCACAGATACGCAGTATTTT. Full variable domain (rest looked up from reference TRBV18 and TRBJ2-3): NAGVMQNPRHLVRRRGQEARLRCSPMKGHSHVYWYRQLPEEGLKFMVYLQKENIIDESGMPKERFSAEFPKEGPSILRIQQVVRGDSAAYFCASSPIGYSTDTQYFGPGTRLTVL.

The chain recombines TRBV19 with TRBJ1-1; D possibly corresponds to TRBD1 (5 bases). CDR3 length: 15 residues. V was trimmed by 2 bases and J by 0 bases, leaving 10 bases between them. CDR1 and CDR2 (germline): LNHDA, SQIVND (reference sequence). The CDR3 bases are TGTGCCAGTAGTATACAGGGTCCCTTGAACACTGAAGCTTTCTTT. This translates into CASSIQGPLNTEAFF.

The rearrangement joins TRBV29-1 to TRBJ1-5; possible D gene TRBD1, 5 bases. The CDR3 runs 13 residues. Between the trimmed V and J ends, which lost 7 bases and 5 bases, there was a span of 15 bases. Germline CDR1 and CDR2: SQVTM and ANQGSEA. The CDR3 bases are TGCAGCGCCGCCCAGGGAAGGGATCAGCCCCAGCATTTT. This encodes CSAAQGRDQPQHF.

The chain carries TRBV10-3 and TRBJ1-1; no firm D call. This CDR3 spans 13 amino acids. Looked up from germline, CDR1 is ENHRY and CDR2 is SYGVKD. V lost 2 bases to trimming and J lost 2 bases, with 6 bases between them. CDR3 sequence: CAISEVYNTEAFF. The CDR3 nucleotides are TGTGCCATCAGTGAGGTATACAACACTGAAGCTTTCTTT.

J is TRBJ1-4 and V is TRBV10-2; 8 nucleotides match TRBD1. After removal of 6 bases from V and 4 bases from J, the junction contained 4 bases not matched to a gene. The CDR3 spans 14 residues. Germline loops: CDR1 WSHSY, CDR2 SAAADI. As DNA, the CDR3 is TGCGCCAGCAGCGGACAGGGATTTAATGAAAAACTGTTTTTT. Protein: CASSGQGFNEKLFF.

This chain connects TRBV6-1 to TRBJ2-3; 12 bases fit TRBD2. Losses at the gene ends were 3 bases for V and 4 bases for J; bases not matched to a gene: 5. Germline V gene lookup returns CDR1 MNHNS and CDR2 SASEGT. The CDR3 loop spans 16 amino acids. CDR3: CASSETSGSRADTQYF. The CDR3 coding sequence is TGTGCCAGCAGTGAGACTAGCGGGAGTCGGGCAGATACGCAGTATTTT.

The rearrangement uses TRBV19 and TRBJ2-1, with D possibly being TRBD2 (6 bases). CDR3 size: 14 residues. CDR1 is LNHDA, CDR2 SQIVND, per germline (reference sequence). Deletions cut 3 bases from V and 7 bases from J, with 13 bases between. The CDR3: CASSIGGAGNEQFF. The CDR3 coding sequence is TGTGCCAGTAGTATCGGAGGCGCGGGGAATGAGCAGTTCTTC. Variable domain in full (rest from reference TRBV19 and TRBJ2-1): DGGITQSPKYLFRKEGQNVTLSCEQNLNHDAMYWYRQDPGQGLRLIYYSQIVNDFQKGDIAEGYSVSREKKESFPLTVTSAQKNPTAFYLCASSIGGAGNEQFFGPGTRLTVL.

The chain joins TRBV30 to TRBJ1-2; 9 nucleotides match TRBD1. This CDR3 is built from 13 residues. The V and J ends lost 3 bases and 6 bases, in that order; junction bases with no gene match: 5. Germline loops: CDR1 GTSNPN, CDR2 SVGIG (reference sequence). The CDR3 DNA sequence: TGTGCCTGGAGCCTCGGACAGGGGCATGGCTACACCTTC. It is translated as CAWSLGQGHGYTF.